The clone carrying this TCR beta chain was seen a single time. Trimming removed 5 bases from V and 4 bases from J, with 15 bases in between. Looked up from germline, CDR1 is SGHVS and CDR2 is FQNEAQ. This CDR3 comprises 14 residues. The data were produced by immunoSEQ multiplex PCR, yet TCRdb's version contains in-frame clones alone and is incomplete. The data contain more than 15,000 clones, 70% to 90% of them seen just once; the ten biggest clones take up 9.8%. These data come from a study of blood T cell repertoires in COVID-19. Sequenced material: peripheral blood. The chain joins TRBV7-8 to TRBJ2-7, with D hard to call. This TCR came from a middle-aged man with active COVID-19. CDR3 bases: TGTGCCAGCAGCCCCCGAAACCCCGGGTACGAGCAGTACTTC. It specifies CASSPRNPGYEQYF.